What follows is one T cell receptor (beta chain) and its context. The antigen remains unidentified. Researchers ran the PCR with 60 Vbeta and 13 Jbeta primers. The method was immunoSEQ multiplex PCR; TCRdb's version includes in-frame clones alone and lacks a portion of them. This table holds approximately 170,000 clones, roughly 80% found once. The data originate from a study of cytomegalovirus exposure and HLA in healthy donors. Study-level findings and limits: CMV antigen specificity was confirmed in vitro for a few CMV-associated chains. Reportedly, fewer N-insertions than the approximately 600-donor mean appeared in an Asian-associated ancestry cluster in a later analysis. High specificity and sensitivity for cytomegalovirus status were reported for the classifier.

Germline CDR1 reads LNHDA; CDR2 reads SQIVND (reference sequence). V trimming: 2 bases; J trimming: 0 bases; junction bases outside the gene matches: 3. The CDR3 is 17 residues long. This clonotype was sampled from a male donor in good health and CMV-seronegative. The J gene is TRBJ2-3, the V gene TRBV19, with TRBD2 matching 12 bases. Material: PBMCs. CDR3 in DNA: TGTGCCAGTAGTATACTAGCGGGGGGGCCGAGCACAGATACGCAGTATTTT. This translates into CASSILAGGPSTDTQYF.